The clone carrying this TCR beta chain was observed many times. TCRdb re-called the 5' RACE reads through MiXCR, storing one row per CDR3 protein. Of 5,500 to 6,500 distinct CDR3 sequences listed, over 15% are singletons. CDR1 and CDR2 from the germline V gene are SEHNR and FQNEAQ (reference sequence). This CDR3 comprises 15 residues. Trimming at V came to 5 bases and at J to 5 bases, leaving 7 bases not matched to a gene. The data originate from a study of T-cell memory formation after mild COVID-19. Material for sequencing was PBMCs or a T cell subset sorted from them (not recorded which). The sequence was collected from an adult woman who had mild COVID-19 (a few samples of this study predate the infection). Cell type and time point are not known. This rearrangement joins TRBV7-9 to TRBJ1-4; 8 nucleotides agree with TRBD1. The CDR3 loop reads CASSPDRATNEKLFF. The CDR3 DNA reads as TGTGCCAGCAGCCCGGACAGGGCTACAAATGAAAAACTGTTTTTT.